This entry is about one TCR beta chain. This sample was taken from a study of blood T cells in healthy people across ages. Alongside a J-beta primer mix, a sample-barcoded 5' primer served in a second PCR lasting about 7 to 11 cycles. TCRdb re-derived calls from the 5' RACE reads in MiXCR, one entry per CDR3 protein. The data hold 600,000 to 850,000 distinct CDR3 sequences, with roughly 41% observed a single time. The germline V gene encodes CDR1 SGHTA and CDR2 FQGTGA. CDR3 length: 17 amino acids. The sequenced sample consisted of blood. The TCR originated in a woman aged 55-70 years in good health. The chain recombines TRBV7-3 with TRBJ2-7, with 11 bases fitting TRBD1. Judging by the DNA end, TRBJ2-5 fits better; the J call may be wrong. CDR3 DNA: TGTGCCAGCAGCTTAATGCCAGGGACAGGGGGTGGGGAGACCCAGTACTTC. Its protein is CASSLMPGTGGGETQYF.